The present TCR beta chain was sequenced within a study of T cell responses to AZD1222 COVID-19 vaccine. The study's findings and limits: Donors were mostly white British, more females; clonal diversity possibly underestimated. Baseline serostatus was positive in only a handful of AZD1222 recipients.

A note on this clone: The antigen remains undetermined.

The CDR3 has 14 amino acids. Germline-derived CDR1 and CDR2 are KGHDR and SFDVKD. V lost 3 bases to trimming and J lost 5 bases, with 7 bases between them. Here immunoSEQ multiplex PCR was the method, and the copy in TCRdb shows in-frame clones only, minus some. Altogether around 260,000 clones are present, more than 80% being singletons, with the ten largest covering roughly 0.6%. Here the sequenced sample was peripheral blood, taken on day 0 of AZD1222 vaccination. V is TRBV24-1 and J is TRBJ1-6; D remains unclear. The receptor was isolated from an adult in good health. CDR3 sequence reads: CATSDARNNSPLHF. As DNA, the CDR3 is TGTGCCACCAGTGATGCCCGTAATAATTCACCCCTCCACTTT.